Sequencing of this T cell receptor (beta chain) was carried out in a study of identical twins. TCRdb redid the calling of the 5' RACE reads with MiXCR, one entry per CDR3 protein. In the table there are 400,000 to 550,000 distinct CDR3 sequences, approximately 15% of which are singletons. Looked up from germline, CDR1 is SNHLY and CDR2 is FYNNEI. This CDR3 is 14 amino acids long. V lost 6 bases, J lost 0 bases, and 5 bases stayed unmatched. Concerning this clonotype itself: A read error may be the cause here, since a much bigger clone is one base away.

The data also belong to a second study, concerning yellow fever vaccine responses in identical twins. That paper notes: Twins' vaccine T cell response reportedly gave the appearance of partial convergence and partial personalization.

The source is a woman between 18 and 30 years old in good health. Sequencing was done on a sample of CD4+ T cells sorted from blood. This sequence joins TRBV2 and TRBJ2-7, with TRBD2 matching over 7 bases. The CDR3 nucleotides are TGTGCCAGCAGGCCCCGCGGGAGCTCCTACGAGCAGTACTTC. Encoded protein: CASRPRGSSYEQYF.